This is a list of T cell receptor beta chains from one sample in a study of OX40 agonist ivuxolimab in advanced cancers. Only in-frame clones appear in the TCRdb table, and some are missing; sequencing was by immunoSEQ multiplex PCR. Found here are about 13,000 clones, about two thirds of them singletons; the top ten hold roughly 36%. This sample comprised CD4+ or CD8+ T cells sorted from blood, obtained in a trial of the OX40 agonist ivuxolimab. These receptors all come from an adult with an advanced solid tumor such as melanoma, head and neck, liver or kidney cancer. CDR3s include the opening cysteine and the closing phenylalanine or tryptophan. D genes are given only for firm matches. Clone size is given for some rows only: seen once, a few or many times, or a class if the clone is expanded.

d_call,v_call,cdr3_length,clone_size,j_call,cdr3_aa,cdr3_nt
.,TRBV19,16,.,TRBJ1-5,CASTPGEGRGNQPQHF,TGTGCCAGTACCCCCGGTGAAGGGCGGGGCAATCAGCCCCAGCATTTT
.,TRBV27,15,.,TRBJ2-3,CASSPKVGVADTQYF,TGTGCCAGCAGTCCCAAGGTAGGAGTGGCGGATACGCAGTATTTT
.,TRBV19,13,.,TRBJ2-7,CASSSTGLGEQYF,TGTGCCAGTAGTAGTACAGGGTTGGGGGAGCAGTACTTC
.,TRBV27,13,.,TRBJ1-2,CASSPLGSDGYTF,TGTGCCAGCAGTCCCCTGGGGTCGGATGGCTACACCTTC
.,TRBV2,13,.,TRBJ1-2,CASRLGTDYGYTF,TGTGCCAGCAGACTCGGGACGGACTATGGCTACACCTTC
.,TRBV5-5,16,.,TRBJ2-5,CASSSQGRNQQETQYF,TGTGCCAGCAGCTCACAGGGTCGGAACCAACAAGAGACCCAGTACTTC
TRBD1,TRBV19,12,few,TRBJ2-1,CASSQGVAEQFF,TGTGCCAGTAGCCAGGGGGTGGCTGAGCAGTTCTTC
.,TRBV19,11,.,TRBJ2-2,CATRLAGELFF,TGTGCCACTCGTTTGGCCGGGGAGCTGTTTTTT
TRBD1,TRBV11-3,13,.,TRBJ2-1,CASSEQGVLPPFF,TGTGCCAGCAGTGAACAGGGGGTCCTTCCTCCGTTCTTC
TRBD2,TRBV7-2,15,.,TRBJ2-2,CASKRGGRGTGELFF,TGTGCCAGCAAAAGGGGCGGGAGGGGAACCGGGGAGCTGTTTTTT
TRBD1,TRBV27,12,.,TRBJ1-1,CASTDRGAEAFF,TGTGCCAGCACCGACAGGGGGGCTGAAGCTTTCTTT
.,TRBV20-1,10,.,TRBJ1-4,CSARGEKLFF,TGCAGTGCTAGAGGTGAAAAACTGTTTTTT
.,TRBV9,17,few,TRBJ2-7,CASSHPPEGGIGGEQYF,TGTGCCAGCAGCCACCCCCCCGAGGGCGGGATCGGAGGCGAGCAGTACTTC
.,TRBV2,15,.,TRBJ2-2,CASKDTQSNTGELFF,TGTGCCAGCAAAGACACCCAGAGTAACACCGGGGAGCTGTTTTTT
.,TRBV5-6,15,few,TRBJ2-1,CASSAVAVNYNEQFF,TGTGCCAGCAGCGCCGTAGCGGTGAATTACAATGAGCAGTTCTTC
.,TRBV28,12,.,TRBJ2-3,CASSGPYRPQYF,TGTGCCAGCAGTGGGCCGTACCGCCCGCAGTATTTT
.,TRBV30,15,.,TRBJ1-5,CAWSVSSWSNQPQHF,TGTGCCTGGAGTGTATCCTCCTGGAGCAATCAGCCCCAGCATTTT
TRBD2,TRBV6-6,15,.,TRBJ2-7,CASSYSGTSGYEQYF,TGTGCCAGCAGTTACTCCGGGACTAGCGGTTACGAGCAGTACTTC
TRBD2,TRBV15,17,.,TRBJ2-1,CATSLGREGQGIDEQFF,TGTGCCACCAGCCTTGGGCGGGAGGGCCAAGGAATCGATGAGCAGTTCTTC
.,TRBV5-4,12,few,TRBJ2-3,CASSHNTDTQYF,TGTGCCAGCAGCCACAACACAGATACGCAGTATTTT
.,TRBV19,13,few,TRBJ1-5,CASSLTAKVPQHF,TGTGCCAGTAGTTTGACGGCGAAAGTCCCCCAGCATTTT
TRBD2,TRBV5-1,19,.,TRBJ2-7,CASSLAERLAKGSSYEQYF,TGCGCCAGCAGCTTGGCCGAGCGACTAGCGAAGGGGAGCTCCTACGAGCAGTACTTC
.,TRBV2,12,once,TRBJ2-1,CASSGLSLEQFF,.
.,TRBV6-5,13,.,TRBJ1-1,CASSREGNTEAFF,TGTGCCAGCAGTCGAGAGGGGAACACTGAAGCTTTCTTT
.,TRBV19,15,medium-sized,TRBJ2-1,CASSIQRNSYNEQFF,TGTGCCAGTAGTATCCAGCGTAACTCCTACAATGAGCAGTTCTTC
.,TRBV28,17,.,TRBJ2-1,CASSLWTASRGGNEQFF,TGTGCCAGCAGTTTATGGACCGCCTCGAGGGGCGGGAATGAGCAGTTCTTC
.,TRBV6-1,8,once,TRBJ1-2,CADQSYTF,TGTGCGGACCAATCCTACACCTTC
.,TRBV5-4,14,.,TRBJ1-2,CASSPTTEAYGYTF,TGTGCCAGCAGCCCGACGACAGAGGCCTATGGCTACACCTTC
.,TRBV2,13,.,TRBJ2-5,CASSSSGGGTQYF,TGTGCCAGCAGCTCCTCCGGTGGGGGGACCCAGTACTTC
.,TRBV28,13,.,TRBJ2-2,CASGVGNTGELFF,TGTGCCAGCGGCGTGGGGAACACCGGGGAGCTGTTTTTT
.,TRBV28,14,.,TRBJ2-1,CASSSPGAGNEQFF,TGTGCCAGCAGCTCCCCGGGGGCGGGGAATGAGCAGTTCTTC
TRBD2,TRBV5-1,14,.,TRBJ2-7,CASSLGQAGNEQYF,TGCGCCAGCAGCTTGGGGCAAGCGGGGAACGAGCAGTACTTC
.,TRBV5-5,14,large,TRBJ1-1,CASSLGQMNTEAFF,TGTGCCAGCAGCTTGGGTCAGATGAACACTGAAGCTTTCTTT
.,TRBV7-5,16,.,TRBJ2-3,CASDNRGRRGTDTQYF,TGTGCCAGCGATAACAGGGGGCGCCGGGGCACAGATACGCAGTATTTT
TRBD2,TRBV19,17,medium-sized,TRBJ2-5,CASSIAAGVRSQETQYF,TGTGCCAGTAGTATAGCCGCGGGAGTACGAAGCCAAGAGACCCAGTACTTC
.,TRBV6-6,15,once,TRBJ1-5,CASSYSKDFGQPQHF,TGTGCCAGCAGTTACTCGAAGGACTTTGGTCAGCCCCAGCATTTT
TRBD1,TRBV5-6,14,.,TRBJ2-5,CASSGWDREETQYF,TGTGCCAGCAGCGGATGGGACAGGGAGGAGACCCAGTACTTC
.,TRBV6-1,13,.,TRBJ1-1,CASIWVGFTEAFF,TGTGCCAGCATCTGGGTAGGGTTCACTGAAGCTTTCTTT
.,TRBV6-1,16,.,TRBJ1-5,CASSGAPDSPHQPQHF,TGTGCCAGCAGTGGGGCCCCGGACAGCCCCCATCAGCCCCAGCATTTT
.,TRBV21-1,15,.,TRBJ1-6,CASSKSRREGSPLHF,TGTGCCAGCAGCAAAAGTAGGAGGGAGGGTTCACCCCTCCACTTT
.,TRBV5-6,19,.,TRBJ2-1,CASSFRTVPKPLSYNEQFF,TGTGCCAGCAGCTTTAGGACAGTACCCAAACCTCTTTCCTACAATGAGCAGTTCTTC
TRBD2,TRBV6-1,16,.,TRBJ2-7,CASSEGVGTRDYEQYF,TGTGCCAGCAGTGAAGGGGTAGGGACTAGGGACTACGAGCAGTACTTC
TRBD1,TRBV7-9,19,.,TRBJ2-2,CASSEPGQGSGRGTGELFF,TGTGCCAGCAGCGAACCGGGACAGGGATCGGGCCGGGGCACCGGGGAGCTGTTTTTT
.,TRBV28,11,.,TRBJ2-1,CASNLGGEQFF,TGTGCCAGCAATTTGGGCGGTGAGCAGTTCTTC
TRBD1,TRBV2,14,medium-sized,TRBJ2-1,CASGGRGIYNEQFF,TGTGCCAGCGGGGGCAGGGGGATCTACAATGAGCAGTTCTTC
TRBD1,TRBV27,15,many,TRBJ2-3,CASSLGQGHTDTQYF,TGTGCCAGCAGTTTGGGACAGGGGCACACAGATACGCAGTATTTT